This section outlines one T cell receptor (beta chain) sequence together with its context. Anyone with autoimmune disease history or systemic immunosuppression was excluded. This sample was taken from a study of OX40 agonist ivuxolimab in advanced cancers. CDR1 and CDR2 from the germline V gene are MNHEY and SMNVEV (reference sequence). J lost 7 bases, V lost 5 bases, and 9 bases had no gene match. This CDR3 is built from 15 residues. Method: immunoSEQ multiplex PCR; TCRdb's copy keeps in-frame clones and lacks some. The data hold 65,000 to 75,000 clones, with about 89% observed a single time. The sequencing used CD4+ or CD8+ T cells sorted from blood, collected in a trial of the OX40 agonist ivuxolimab. This receptor was taken from an adult with an advanced solid tumor such as melanoma, head and neck, liver or kidney cancer. J is TRBJ1-5 and V is TRBV27, with 9 bases matching TRBD1. The CDR3: CASSPSHRGRQPQHF. The CDR3 DNA follows: TGTGCCAGCAGTCCCTCCCACAGGGGGCGGCAGCCCCAGCATTTT.